The rows below give T cell receptor beta chains drawn from one sample of a study of graft-versus-host responses after intestinal transplantation. TCRdb's table, derived via immunoSEQ multiplex PCR, lists solely in-frame clones and lacks some. The data show roughly 10,000 clones, just over 30% seen once. This material consisted of alloreactive CD4+ T cells from a mixed lymphocyte reaction culture, taken before transplantation. These receptors originate from a human patient who was an organ donor for intestinal transplantation. Each CDR3 is given with its conserved first and last residue. The D gene is left open where the match is weak. The size of a clone is reported for some rows only, either as once, few or many, or as a class for expanded clones.

d_gene	v_gene	j_gene	abundance	CDR3nt	CDR3aa
.	TRBV10-3	TRBJ2-7	.	TGTGCCATCAGTGATCCCCCTGGAGGTTCCCTCTACGAGCAGTACTTC	CAISDPPGGSLYEQYF
.	TRBV5-4	TRBJ2-6	.	TGTGCCAGCAGCTTGGGGCAGGGCTCTGGGGCCAACGTCCTGACTTTC	CASSLGQGSGANVLTF
.	TRBV19	TRBJ1-3	few	TGTGCCAGTAGTCCCGCAGGGAGCTCTGGAAACACCATATATTTT	CASSPAGSSGNTIYF
TRBD2	TRBV10-2	TRBJ2-5	few	TGCGCCAGTAAGCGGGGGGTTCAAGAGACCCAGTACTTC	CASKRGVQETQYF
.	TRBV11-2	TRBJ1-1	few	TGTGCCAGCAGCTTAGGACAATTCGACCTTGAAGCTTTCTTT	CASSLGQFDLEAFF
.	TRBV6-6	TRBJ1-6	.	TGTGCCAGCAGCTCCATGGACCGGCTCGGGGGAGCCCTCCACTTT	CASSSMDRLGGALHF
TRBD1	TRBV7-2	TRBJ1-1	.	TGTGCCAGCAGCTTAGTGGGACAGGGGGCCATGAACACTGAAGCTTTCTTT	CASSLVGQGAMNTEAFF
.	TRBV7-9	TRBJ1-1	medium-sized	TGTGCCAGCAGCCCAGGCCGACCGAGCGCTGAAGCTTTCTTT	CASSPGRPSAEAFF
.	TRBV5-1	TRBJ1-2	medium-sized	TGCGCCAGCAGCTTGGACAGGAACTATGGCTACACCTTC	CASSLDRNYGYTF
.	TRBV14	TRBJ2-7	few	TGTGCCAGCAGTCGAATCGGGACAACAACGTACTACGAGCAGTACTTC	CASSRIGTTTYYEQYF